This TCR beta chain appears in the sequencing data of a study of response to subunit inactivated influenza vaccine. Study-level results: The authors offered the suggestion that each seasonal influenza vaccination recruits few new T cells.

Germline CDR1 reads SNHLY; CDR2 reads FYNNEI. CDR3 length: 15 residues. With 8 bases clipped from V and 0 bases from J, the junction kept 7 bases outside the gene matches. TCRdb used MiXCR to reprocess the RT-PCR reads, holding one entry per CDR3 protein. This sample has more than 200,000 distinct CDR3 sequences, with 9.5% to 15% found just once. Concerning this clonotype: What it binds is unknown.

This chain uses TRBV2 with TRBJ1-5; 7 nucleotides match TRBD1. This TCR derives from a man aged 50-59 years who received an inactivated influenza vaccine. The source material was non-naive T cells sorted from PBMCs, sampled around 15 days before vaccination. CDR3: CASGRQGYSNQPQHF. The CDR3 bases are TGTGCCAGCGGAAGACAGGGTTATAGCAATCAGCCCCAGCATTTT.